These 17 T cell receptor beta chains were all obtained from the same sample, sequenced in a study of blood T cell repertoires in COVID-19. Data came from immunoSEQ multiplex PCR; TCRdb stores just in-frame clones and leaves some out. The sample contains roughly 150,000 clones, approximately 80% of which appear only once. The sample comprised PBMCs or T cells enriched from blood (not recorded which). These receptors came from a woman under 30 who had been exposed to COVID-19.

V usage is TRBV6-5 and J usage is TRBJ1-4; 7 nucleotides align to TRBD1. There are 14 residues in the CDR3. Germline assignment: CDR1 MNHEY and CDR2 SVGAGI. V lost 2 bases, J lost 7 bases, and 4 bases stayed unmatched. The CDR3 DNA is TGTGCCAGCAGTTACGACAGGGTTGGTGAAAAACTGTTTTTT. Amino acid sequence: CASSYDRVGEKLFF.

This clone came up a few times. V gene TRBV4-2 combines with J gene TRBJ2-6; a possible D gene is TRBD1 (6 bases). The CDR3 is 18 amino acids. The germline CDR1 and CDR2 sequences are LGHNA and YNFKEQ. V lost 4 bases to trimming and J lost 2 bases, with 18 bases between them. The CDR3 DNA reads as TGTGCCAGCAGCCCGATCGCGCAGGGGAATCCTGGGGCCAACGTCCTGACTTTC. Its protein product is CASSPIAQGNPGANVLTF.

The rearrangement joins TRBV10-3 to TRBJ1-5, with 7 bases that match TRBD1. Germline values: CDR1 ENHRY, CDR2 SYGVKD. This CDR3 has 16 amino acids. Unmatched junction bases numbered 9, after V lost 4 bases and J lost 3 bases. The CDR3 spells CAISGGEQGINQPQHF. CDR3 DNA: TGTGCCATCAGTGGGGGGGAACAGGGGATCAATCAGCCCCAGCATTTT.

The V and J genes are TRBV28 and TRBJ1-6; the D gene is possibly TRBD1 (6 bases). Germline values: CDR1 MDHEN, CDR2 SYDVKM. V was shortened by 5 bases and J by 6 bases, with 11 bases between the two germline ends. The CDR3 runs 14 residues. CDR3 sequence: CASSTGTRNSPLHF. The CDR3 DNA reads as TGTGCCAGCAGTACAGGGACCCGTAATTCACCCCTCCACTTT.

This clone has only one observation. This chain links TRBV15 with TRBJ2-2; 8 nucleotides match TRBD2. The CDR3 is made up of 18 amino acids. Germline trimming cut 1 base from V and 5 bases from J; bases unmatched to any gene: 12. CDR1 is LNHNV, CDR2 YYDKDF, per germline (reference sequence). CDR3 region: CATSRGESGRGRTGELFF. In nucleotides, the CDR3 is TGTGCCACCAGCAGAGGAGAGTCGGGTCGCGGGAGGACCGGGGAGCTGTTTTTT.

CDR3 sequence reads: CASSLRKTAGGADTQYF. In DNA, the CDR3 is TGTGCCAGCAGCCTAAGAAAGACAGCGGGAGGGGCAGATACGCAGTATTTT. The V call is TRBV3-1 (or the pseudogene TRBV3-2), the J call TRBJ2-3; TRBD2 agrees at 10 bases. Germline CDR1 and CDR2: LGHDT and YNNKEL (reference sequence). The CDR3 totals 17 residues. Unmatched junction bases numbered 11, after V lost 4 bases and J lost 4 bases.

The rearrangement links TRBV5-1 to TRBJ2-2; D possibly corresponds to TRBD2 (5 bases). This CDR3 is 15 amino acids long. Deletions cut 2 bases from V and 3 bases from J, with 11 bases between. Germline CDR1 and CDR2: SGHRS and YFSETQ. For the CDR3, the DNA is TGCGCCAGCAGCTTAGGACTGCGAGACACCGGGGAGCTGTTTTTT. It is translated as CASSLGLRDTGELFF.

The rearrangement uses TRBV6-2 or TRBV6-3 and TRBJ2-7; 7 bases map to TRBD2. The germline CDR1 and CDR2 sequences are MNHEY and SVGEGT. CDR3 size: 17 residues. V shed 4 bases and J 4 bases; nucleotides not matched to a gene: 16. DNA for the CDR3: TGTGCCAGCAGTTGGAGAAGGGGAGGCGGGAGTTTTTACGAGCAGTACTTC. As protein: CASSWRRGGGSFYEQYF.

The chain has TRBV19 and TRBJ2-7; the match to TRBD1 covers 7 bases. The J segment lost 2 bases and the V segment lost 4 bases, leaving 8 bases of the junction unmatched. The CDR3 has 15 residues. CDR1 is LNHDA, CDR2 SQIVND, per germline (reference sequence). This chain's CDR3 is CASSNTGTETYEQYF. CDR3 nucleotide sequence: TGTGCCAGTAGTAATACCGGGACAGAAACCTACGAGCAGTACTTC.

In DNA form, the CDR3 reads TGTGCCAGCAGCTTGGGGGACTACAGGGGGCCGGCCAAAAACATTCAGTACTTC. Translated, it gives CASSLGDYRGPAKNIQYF. This chain links TRBV7-2 with TRBJ2-4; 9 bases align to TRBD1. The junction had 10 bases not matched to a gene; V was cut back by 3 bases and J by 1 base. CDR1 SGHTA and CDR2 FQGNSA come from the germline V gene. This CDR3 is 18 amino acids long.

The chain is built from TRBV13 and TRBJ1-2; D unresolved. The ends were cut back, 0 bases at V and 8 bases at J, with 10 bases in the middle. The CDR3 runs 13 residues. The germline CDR1 and CDR2 sequences are PRHDT and FYEKMQ (reference sequence). CDR3 coding DNA: TGTGCCAGCAGCTTAGGGAGGATGGAGGGCTACACCTTC. It translates to CASSLGRMEGYTF.

This chain uses TRBV27 with TRBJ2-3; TRBD2 matches 10 bases. There are 16 residues in the CDR3. V shed 0 bases, J shed 1 base, and the junction held 1 base outside the gene matches. Germline lookup yields CDR1 MNHEY and CDR2 SMNVEV (reference sequence). This CDR3 reads CASSLSGTSGTDTQYF. Written as DNA, the CDR3 is TGTGCCAGCAGTTTATCCGGGACTAGCGGCACAGATACGCAGTATTTT.

Of note for this clone: Compared with germline, one end of the junction differs, possibly owing to a read error. The chain is built from TRBV6-5 and TRBJ1-4, with D unresolved. The CDR3 is 15 residues long. Per germline, CDR1 MNHEY and CDR2 SVGAGI. The CDR3, as DNA: TGTGCCACCAGTCAGATGCAGGAAGCTAATGAAAAACTGTTTTTT. This encodes CATSQMQEANEKLFF.

The rearrangement links TRBV6-2 or TRBV6-3 to TRBJ1-5; D gene ambiguous. The length of the CDR3 is 19 residues. V gave up 0 bases and J gave up 4 bases, with 22 bases separating them. Germline loops: CDR1 MNHEY, CDR2 SVGEGT. CDR3 sequence: CASSYSADAGSELNQPQHF. Written as DNA, the CDR3 is TGTGCCAGCAGTTACTCGGCTGACGCCGGGTCAGAGCTGAATCAGCCCCAGCATTTT.

The rearrangement joins TRBV11-1 to TRBJ1-1, with 7 bases aligning to TRBD1. Trimming removed 5 bases from V and 10 bases from J; junction bases left unmatched: 13. This CDR3 spans 14 amino acids. The germline CDR1 and CDR2 sequences are SGHAT and FQDESV (reference sequence). The CDR3, as DNA: TGTGCCAGCAGCCACGCCGGACAGGTCGGGGGAGCTTTCTTT. Its translation: CASSHAGQVGGAFF.

The chain links TRBV4-1 to TRBJ2-7, with D perhaps matching TRBD2 (6 bases). Trimming shortened V by 3 bases and J by 6 bases, and 15 bases separated the two germline ends. The germline gives CDR1 MGHRA, CDR2 YSYEKL. The CDR3 covers 14 residues. The CDR3 DNA follows: TGCGCCAGCAGCCAGCCGCATACTAGCTCCGAGCAGTACTTC. Translated, it gives CASSQPHTSSEQYF.

The rearrangement links TRBV28 to TRBJ1-2; 7 nucleotides agree with TRBD1. Unmatched junction bases numbered 6, after V lost 6 bases and J lost 5 bases. In germline, CDR1 is MDHEN, CDR2 SYDVKM. The CDR3 has 13 residues. CDR3 sequence reads: CASSTDRAYGYTF. DNA for the CDR3: TGTGCCAGCAGCACCGACAGGGCTTATGGCTACACCTTC.